This entry is about one TCR beta chain. This CDR3 contains 14 residues. Germline loops: CDR1 SGHTA, CDR2 FQGNSA. V lost 6 bases and J lost 2, with 14 bases in between. This record belongs to a study of blood T cell repertoires in COVID-19. About the research overall: COVID-19 samples collected from the United States, Italy and Spain covered acute and convalescent phases. The analysed material was cDNA or gDNA that came from T cells, B-cell-depleted T cells, or PBMCs.

Authors' processing steps: From reference gene primer amplification, estimates of nucleated cell counts were derived. Using immunoSEQ multiplex PCR, the repertoire was profiled, and TCRdb retains in-frame clones only, with some absent. That table supplies the V and J calls and clone size; D and trimming were determined from the DNA. Here the sample spans under 400,000 clones, roughly 85% being singletons. Those who participated ranged in age from roughly 18 to 90 years and resided in about two dozen US areas. This chain uses TRBV7-2 with TRBJ2-7, with no clear D. Sequencing used PBMCs or T cells enriched from blood (not recorded which). The receptor was derived from a woman aged 40 to 49 with acute COVID-19. CDR3 nucleotides: TGTGCCAGCAGTCCGGTCCGATCCGCCTACGAGCAGTACTTC. Encoded protein: CASSPVRSAYEQYF.